This T cell receptor beta chain was sequenced in a study of T cell repertoires in cytomegalovirus infection (dated by TCRdb to the late 2010s). For the wider study: Because public TCR beta signatures pointed to carriage of CMV infection together with the matching HLA type, the HLA type of each donor mattered for the analysis. Beyond this particular receptor, the publication reports: The ex vivo response was dominated by HLA-C-restricted CMV-specific TCR beta clonotypes, which also provided the single most frequent clonotype in two of eight donors. In both this cohort and an independent cohort of over 350 donors, the cumulative frequency of public TCR beta family members distinguished carriers of CMV infection plus the relevant HLA type.

The listed sequencing device is Illumina HiSeq 1500. TCRdb redid the processing of the public reads, applying fastp at Q25 and MiXCR, and retained in-frame beta chains. For every CDR3 protein sequence, its rows merge into one entry that carries the most common genes and DNA. In this sample the table shows roughly 300,000 distinct CDR3 sequences, 9% to 9.5% of which occur a single time. The ten most abundant clones make up over 3.5% of the sample. The CDR3 holds 14 amino acids from the cysteine to the phenylalanine. Only the CDR3 DNA stays, 42 bases, in frame from base 1. From the germline V gene (reference sequence), CDR1 is LNHDA and CDR2 is SQIVND. Relative to germline, V is 2 bases shorter and J is 7 bases shorter, with 12 bases between their ends. Ten or more counts support this clonotype. No antigen is known for it. Per-base quality was not reported, and no clone a single base away is much larger than it.

The V and J genes are TRBV19 and TRBJ1-5, with TRBD1 perhaps the D gene, on 5 matching bases. Sequencing was carried out using PBMCs. The clonotype comes from a human donor in good health (CMV status not recorded). Some clones in this sample may be carry-over from other donors' samples. The CDR3 is CASSIPGDFQPQHF. In nucleotide form, the sequence is TGTGCCAGTAGTATACCCGGGGACTTCCAGCCCCAGCATTTT.